Shown below are 8 T cell receptor beta chains from a single sample sequenced in a study of Ad26.COV2.S vaccination and SARS-CoV-2 variants. Indicated treatment: around 19 received Ad26.COV2.S at low or high dose, single or two shots; about 5 received placebo; per-sample allocation not given. All samples were drawn on day 63, counting from the first vaccine or placebo injection. Sequencing used immunoSEQ multiplex PCR; TCRdb keeps in-frame clones, though not all of them. Among fewer than 400,000 clones, about nine tenths were seen once, and the ten largest hold 1.9%. The sample consisted of peripheral blood, taken in a trial of Ad26.COV2.S vaccine versus placebo. The receptors originated from a person between 18 and 65 years old who received the Ad26.COV2.S COVID-19 vaccine or a placebo.

This CDR3 is CASSYRDQLVQETQYF. Written as DNA, the CDR3 is TGTGCCAGCAGTTATAGGGATCAACTCGTTCAGGAGACCCAGTACTTC. V and J are TRBV6-2 or TRBV6-3 and TRBJ2-5; D not certain. The CDR3 loop spans 16 amino acids. In germline, CDR1 is MNHEY, CDR2 SVGEGT. The ends were cut back, 3 bases at V and 5 bases at J, with 19 bases in the middle.

The rearrangement links TRBV3-1 (or the pseudogene TRBV3-2) to TRBJ2-7; 9 nucleotides match TRBD2. Losses at the gene ends were 6 bases for V and 2 bases for J; bases not matched to a gene: 5. CDR3 size: 14 residues. The germline CDR1 and CDR2 sequences are LGHDT and YNNKEL (reference sequence). CDR3 amino acids: CASSQTSGPYEQYF. The CDR3, as DNA: TGTGCCAGCAGTCAGACTAGCGGACCCTACGAGCAGTACTTC.

The rearrangement uses TRBV28 and TRBJ1-5; no reliable D call. CDR3 length: 16 amino acids. The V gene lost 5 bases and the J gene lost 2 bases, with 16 bases spanning the gap. Germline V gene sequence: CDR1 MDHEN, CDR2 SYDVKM. CDR3 in amino acids: CASSPLREVGNQPQHF. The CDR3 DNA sequence: TGTGCCAGCAGTCCCCTCCGGGAGGTCGGCAATCAGCCCCAGCATTTT.

J is TRBJ1-4 and V is TRBV25-1, with D unclear. CDR1 and CDR2 from the germline V gene are MGHDK and SYGVNS. Trimming left V 5 bases short and J 7 bases short, with 17 bases between. The CDR3 spans 15 residues. CDR3 sequence reads: CASSPRTGGSEKLFF. The DNA of the CDR3 is TGTGCCAGCAGTCCCCGGACGGGAGGAAGTGAAAAACTGTTTTTT.

The V and J genes are TRBV3-1 (or the pseudogene TRBV3-2) and TRBJ2-7, with D maybe TRBD2 (5 bases). Deletions cut 3 bases from V and 6 bases from J, with 12 bases between. This CDR3 comprises 13 residues. Germline assignment: CDR1 LGHDT and CDR2 YNNKEL (reference sequence). The CDR3 nucleotides are TGTGCCAGCAGCCAGGGAAGAGCGGTCGAGCAGTACTTC. This encodes CASSQGRAVEQYF.

This clone was seen once. The chain combines TRBV5-1 with TRBJ2-7; 12 bases align to TRBD2. After removal of 4 bases from V and 0 bases from J, the junction contained 2 bases not matched to a gene. Germline V gene sequence: CDR1 SGHRS, CDR2 YFSETQ. This CDR3 region has 15 residues. This CDR3 is CASSPSGRGSYEQYF. CDR3 nucleotide sequence: TGCGCCAGCAGCCCTAGCGGGAGGGGCTCCTACGAGCAGTACTTC.

The chain couples TRBV28 to TRBJ2-7; unclear D gene. This CDR3 region has 14 residues. The germline V gene has CDR1 MDHEN and CDR2 SYDVKM. With 5 bases removed from V and 2 bases from J, the gap between germline ends came to 13 bases. The CDR3 region is CASSSRTATYEQYF. The CDR3 DNA reads as TGTGCCAGCAGTAGCCGGACGGCTACCTACGAGCAGTACTTC.

The V gene is TRBV6-5, the J gene TRBJ2-5; the D is unclear. Deletions cut 6 bases from V and 4 bases from J, with 6 bases between. Germline lookup yields CDR1 MNHEY and CDR2 SVGAGI. The CDR3 is made up of 11 amino acids. CDR3 sequence: CASRLGETQYF. The CDR3 DNA reads TGTGCCAGCAGGTTGGGAGAGACCCAGTACTTC.